This T cell receptor beta chain was sequenced for a study of blood T cell repertoires in COVID-19. The wider study: Acute and convalescent COVID-19 specimens originated in the United States, Italy and Spain.

Allocation to cohorts depended on clinical history reported by the participants. The CDR3 consists of 16 residues. CDR1 and CDR2 from the germline V gene are SEHNR and FQNEAQ (reference sequence). Trimming stripped 5 bases from V and 4 bases from J, with 20 bases between. Study processing details: Estimation of nucleated cell counts relied on the amplification of reference gene primers. Produced via immunoSEQ multiplex PCR; TCRdb's table is partial and in-frame only. The V and J calls and the clone size are those of that table, but D and trimming were determined from the DNA. The sample holds roughly 290,000 clones, around 86% seen once.

The TCR was taken from a woman in her thirties or forties who had recovered from COVID-19. The chain links TRBV7-9 to TRBJ1-1; D may be TRBD1 (6 bases). The sequenced sample consisted of PBMCs or T cells enriched from blood (not recorded which). CDR3 in amino acids: CASSRRGSEGGTEAFF. Written as DNA, the CDR3 is TGTGCCAGCAGCCGACGGGGTTCCGAAGGGGGCACTGAAGCTTTCTTT.